The source of this T cell receptor (beta chain) is a study of a mutant IDH1 vaccine in newly diagnosed glioma. Profiling relied on immunoSEQ multiplex PCR, and the TCRdb table lists in-frame clones only, not all of them. This sample has tens of thousands of clones, with more than 75% found just once. Described time point: week 35, safety follow-up. The investigators gave 300 ug of mutant IDH1 20-mer peptide in each vaccine dose, together with topical imiquimod. Germline assignment: CDR1 ENHRY and CDR2 SYGVKD. The ends lost 6 bases at V and 4 bases at J; junction bases unmatched: 10. The CDR3 totals 15 residues. Points on this clone: The antigen is unknown.

The TCR originated in a man under 40 with glioma. The chain has TRBV10-3 and TRBJ2-3; TRBD1 aligns across 7 bases. The source material was PBMCs, sampled from a glioma patient whose treatment included an IDH1 peptide vaccine. CDR3 DNA: TGTGCCATCAGGGGGGACAGTTCACATCCAGATACGCAGTATTTT. Protein sequence: CAIRGDSSHPDTQYF.